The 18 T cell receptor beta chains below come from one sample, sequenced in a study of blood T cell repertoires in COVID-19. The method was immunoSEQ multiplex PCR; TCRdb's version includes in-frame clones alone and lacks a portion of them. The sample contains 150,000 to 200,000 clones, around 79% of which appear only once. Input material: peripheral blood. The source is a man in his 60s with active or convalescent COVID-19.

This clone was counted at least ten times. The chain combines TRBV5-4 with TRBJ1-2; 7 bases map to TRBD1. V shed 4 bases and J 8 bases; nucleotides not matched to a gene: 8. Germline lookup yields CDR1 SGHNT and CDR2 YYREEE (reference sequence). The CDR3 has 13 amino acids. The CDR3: CASSPGTDIGYTF. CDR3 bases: TGTGCCAGCAGCCCCGGGACAGACATAGGCTACACCTTC.

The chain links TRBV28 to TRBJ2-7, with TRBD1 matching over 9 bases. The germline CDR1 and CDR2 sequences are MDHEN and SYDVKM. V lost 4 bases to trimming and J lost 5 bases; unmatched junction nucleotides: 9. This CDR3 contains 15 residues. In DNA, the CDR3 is TGTGCCAGCAGTTCCTCGGGACAGGGACAGGACGAGCAGTACTTC. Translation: CASSSSGQGQDEQYF.

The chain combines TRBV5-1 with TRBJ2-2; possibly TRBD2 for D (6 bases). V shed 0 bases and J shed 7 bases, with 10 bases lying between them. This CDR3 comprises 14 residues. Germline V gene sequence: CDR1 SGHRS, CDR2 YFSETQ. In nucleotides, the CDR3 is TGCGCCAGCAGCTTGGGCGGGGCAGGCGGGGAGCTGTTTTTT. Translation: CASSLGGAGGELFF. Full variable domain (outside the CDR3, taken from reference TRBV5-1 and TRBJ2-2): KAGVTQTPRYLIKTRGQQVTLSCSPISGHRSVSWYQQTPGQGLQFLFEYFSETQRNKGNFPGRFSGRQFSNSRSEMNVSTLELGDSALYLCASSLGGAGGELFFGEGSRLTVL.

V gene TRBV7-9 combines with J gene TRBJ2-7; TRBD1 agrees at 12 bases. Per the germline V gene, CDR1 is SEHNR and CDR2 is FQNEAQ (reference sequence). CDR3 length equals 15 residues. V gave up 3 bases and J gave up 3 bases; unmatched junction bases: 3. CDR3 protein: CASSLGTGGGYEQYF. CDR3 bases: TGTGCCAGCAGCTTGGGGACAGGGGGCGGCTACGAGCAGTACTTC. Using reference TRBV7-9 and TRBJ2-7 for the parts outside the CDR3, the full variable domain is DTGVSQNPRHKITKRGQNVTFRCDPISEHNRLYWYRQTLGQGPEFLTYFQNEAQLEKSRLLSDRFSAERPKGSFSTLEIQRTEQGDSAMYLCASSLGTGGGYEQYFGPGTRLTVT.

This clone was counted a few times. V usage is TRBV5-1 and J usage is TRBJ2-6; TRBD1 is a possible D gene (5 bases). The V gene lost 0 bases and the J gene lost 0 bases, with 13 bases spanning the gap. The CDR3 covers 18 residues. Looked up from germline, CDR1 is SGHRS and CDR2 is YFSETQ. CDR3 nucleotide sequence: TGCGCCAGCAGCTTGGATCCCAGGGCCCTCTCTGGGGCCAACGTCCTGACTTTC. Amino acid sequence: CASSLDPRALSGANVLTF. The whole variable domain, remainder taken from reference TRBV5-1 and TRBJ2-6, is KAGVTQTPRYLIKTRGQQVTLSCSPISGHRSVSWYQQTPGQGLQFLFEYFSETQRNKGNFPGRFSGRQFSNSRSEMNVSTLELGDSALYLCASSLDPRALSGANVLTFGAGSRLTVL.

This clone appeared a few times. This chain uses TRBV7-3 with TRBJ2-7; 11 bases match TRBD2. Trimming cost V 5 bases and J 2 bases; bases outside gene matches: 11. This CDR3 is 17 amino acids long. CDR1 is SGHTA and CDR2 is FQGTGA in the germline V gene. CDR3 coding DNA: TGTGCCAGCAGCCTGACTCCGGGACTAGCGGTGACCTACGAGCAGTACTTC. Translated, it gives CASSLTPGLAVTYEQYF.

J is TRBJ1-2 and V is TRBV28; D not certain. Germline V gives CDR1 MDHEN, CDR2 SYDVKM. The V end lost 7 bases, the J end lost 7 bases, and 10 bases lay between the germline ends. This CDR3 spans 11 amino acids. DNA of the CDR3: TGTGCCAGCATTGATGGAGGTGGCTACACCTTC. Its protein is CASIDGGGYTF.

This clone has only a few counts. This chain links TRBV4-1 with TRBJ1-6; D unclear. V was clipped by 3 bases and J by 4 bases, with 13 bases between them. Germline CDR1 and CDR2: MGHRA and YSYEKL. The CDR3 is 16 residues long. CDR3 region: CASSHEGAEYNSPLHF. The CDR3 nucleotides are TGCGCCAGCAGCCATGAGGGTGCAGAATATAATTCACCCCTCCACTTT.

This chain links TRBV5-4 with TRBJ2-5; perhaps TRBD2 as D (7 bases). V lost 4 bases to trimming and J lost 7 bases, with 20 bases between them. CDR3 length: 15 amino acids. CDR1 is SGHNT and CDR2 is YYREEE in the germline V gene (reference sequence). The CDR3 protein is CASSRGDTERLTQYF. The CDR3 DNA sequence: TGTGCCAGCAGCCGGGGGGACACGGAGCGTTTGACCCAGTACTTC. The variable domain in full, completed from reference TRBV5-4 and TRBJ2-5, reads ETGVTQSPTHLIKTRGQQVTLRCSSQSGHNTVSWYQQALGQGPQFIFQYYREEENGRGNFPPRFSGLQFPNYSSELNVNALELDDSALYLCASSRGDTERLTQYFGPGTRLLVL.

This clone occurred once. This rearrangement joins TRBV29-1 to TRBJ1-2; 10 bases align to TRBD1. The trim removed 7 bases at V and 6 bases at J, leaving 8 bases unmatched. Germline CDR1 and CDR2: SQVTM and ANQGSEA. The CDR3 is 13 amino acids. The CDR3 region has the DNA TGCAGCGGGGAGGGACAGGGGCTAAATGGCTACACCTTC. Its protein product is CSGEGQGLNGYTF.

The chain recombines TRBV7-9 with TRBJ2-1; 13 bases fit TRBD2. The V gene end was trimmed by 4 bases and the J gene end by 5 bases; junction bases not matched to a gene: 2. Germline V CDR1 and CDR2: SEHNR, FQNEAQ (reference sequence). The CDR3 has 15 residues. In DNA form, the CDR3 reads TGTGCCAGCAGCTCGGGACTAGCGGGGAACAATGAGCAGTTCTTC. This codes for CASSSGLAGNNEQFF.

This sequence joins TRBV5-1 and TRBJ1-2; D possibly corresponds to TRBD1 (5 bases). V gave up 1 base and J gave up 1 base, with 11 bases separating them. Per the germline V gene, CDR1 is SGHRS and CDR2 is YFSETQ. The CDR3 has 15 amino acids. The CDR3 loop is CASSLQGENNYGYTF. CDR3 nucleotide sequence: TGCGCCAGCAGCTTGCAAGGGGAAAATAACTATGGCTACACCTTC.

This CDR3 reads CATSRNRGTGGQHTQYF. The CDR3 DNA sequence: TGTGCCACCAGCAGGAATAGGGGGACAGGGGGCCAGCATACGCAGTATTTT. The chain joins TRBV15 to TRBJ2-3; 12 nucleotides align to TRBD1. The V gene end was trimmed by 3 bases and the J gene end by 7 bases; junction bases not matched to a gene: 11. Germline CDR1 reads LNHNV; CDR2 reads YYDKDF (reference sequence). The CDR3 has 17 residues.

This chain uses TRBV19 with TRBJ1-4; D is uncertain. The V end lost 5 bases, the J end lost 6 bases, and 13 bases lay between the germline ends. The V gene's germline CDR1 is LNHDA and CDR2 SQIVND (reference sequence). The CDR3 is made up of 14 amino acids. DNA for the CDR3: TGTGCCAGTAGTGACCGACAAGGCCATGAAAAACTGTTTTTT. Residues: CASSDRQGHEKLFF. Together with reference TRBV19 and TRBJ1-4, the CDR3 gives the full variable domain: DGGITQSPKYLFRKEGQNVTLSCEQNLNHDAMYWYRQDPGQGLRLIYYSQIVNDFQKGDIAEGYSVSREKKESFPLTVTSAQKNPTAFYLCASSDRQGHEKLFFGSGTQLSVL.

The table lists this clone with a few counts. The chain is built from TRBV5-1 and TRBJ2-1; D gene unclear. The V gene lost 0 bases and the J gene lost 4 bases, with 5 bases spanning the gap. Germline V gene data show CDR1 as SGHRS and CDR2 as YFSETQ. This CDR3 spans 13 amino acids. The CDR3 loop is CASSLGPYNEQFF. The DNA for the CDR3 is TGCGCCAGCAGCTTGGGGCCGTACAATGAGCAGTTCTTC.

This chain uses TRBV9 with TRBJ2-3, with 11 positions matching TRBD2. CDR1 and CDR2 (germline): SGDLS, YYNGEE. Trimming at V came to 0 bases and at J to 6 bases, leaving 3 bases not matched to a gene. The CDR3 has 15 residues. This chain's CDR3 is CASSVDPSGRDTQYF. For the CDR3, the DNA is TGTGCCAGCAGCGTAGATCCTAGCGGGAGGGATACGCAGTATTTT.

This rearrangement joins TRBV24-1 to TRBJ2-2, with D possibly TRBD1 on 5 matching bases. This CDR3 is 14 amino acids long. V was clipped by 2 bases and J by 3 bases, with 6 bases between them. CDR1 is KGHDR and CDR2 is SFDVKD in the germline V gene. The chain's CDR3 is CATSDWGYTGELFF. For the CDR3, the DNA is TGTGCCACCAGTGATTGGGGCTACACCGGGGAGCTGTTTTTT.

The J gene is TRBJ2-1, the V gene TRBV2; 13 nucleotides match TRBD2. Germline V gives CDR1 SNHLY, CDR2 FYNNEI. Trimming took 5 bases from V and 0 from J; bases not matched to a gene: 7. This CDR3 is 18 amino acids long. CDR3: CASSYGLAGAYSYNEQFF. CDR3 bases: TGTGCCAGCAGTTACGGACTAGCGGGAGCCTACTCCTACAATGAGCAGTTCTTC.